The 28 T cell receptor beta chains given below trace back to one sample, sequenced in a study of T cells in Graves' hyperthyroidism and ophthalmopathy. Authors of the study amplified TCR beta CDR3 regions from RNA transcripts. HTBI primers were employed in a first-round RT-PCR of the TCR CDR3. A single record per CDR3 protein comes from TCRdb applying MiXCR to the multiplex PCR reads. The table has under 350,000 distinct CDR3 sequences, 15% to 20% seen once. Sequenced input: blood. The receptors were sampled from a woman in her forties or fifties with Graves' hyperthyroidism.

In its sample, this clonotype was seen many times. The chain recombines TRBV3-1 with TRBJ2-3, with 10 bases aligning to TRBD2. The V gene end was trimmed by 1 base and the J gene end by 2 bases; junction bases not matched to a gene: 3. Germline V lookup: CDR1 LGHDT, CDR2 YNNKEL (reference sequence). The CDR3 consists of 16 residues. This CDR3 reads CASSQGGLADTDTQYF. The CDR3 DNA sequence: TGTGCCAGCAGCCAAGGCGGACTAGCGGACACAGATACGCAGTATTTT.

This chain uses TRBV28 with TRBJ2-7; 10 nucleotides match TRBD1. Germline lookup yields CDR1 MDHEN and CDR2 SYDVKM. This CDR3 is built from 14 residues. Germline trimming cut 5 bases from V and 6 bases from J; bases unmatched to any gene: 7. In nucleotides, the CDR3 is TGTGCCAGCAGTGCCGGGACAGGGGTGTTCGAGCAGTACTTC. Protein sequence: CASSAGTGVFEQYF.

Many counts were recorded for this clonotype. V gene TRBV20-1 combines with J gene TRBJ1-1; TRBD1 aligns across 7 bases. The CDR3 is 16 amino acids. Germline V gene data show CDR1 as DFQATT and CDR2 as SNEGSKA (reference sequence). With V trimmed by 4 bases and J by 3 bases, 14 bases remained unmatched. The CDR3 loop is CSATPAGRQGDTEAFF. As DNA, the CDR3 is TGCAGTGCTACCCCAGCTGGCCGACAGGGAGACACTGAAGCTTTCTTT.

Many counts were recorded for this clonotype. The rearrangement links TRBV20-1 to TRBJ1-2; perhaps TRBD1 as D (5 bases). The CDR3 runs 14 residues. V shed 0 bases and J shed 10 bases, with 18 bases lying between them. Germline loops: CDR1 DFQATT, CDR2 SNEGSKA (reference sequence). CDR3 bases: TGCAGTGCTAGAGAGCGAGGGACGGAGCTGGCCTACACCTTC. It specifies CSARERGTELAYTF.

This clonotype was found many times. This rearrangement joins TRBV18 to TRBJ1-1, with D possibly matching TRBD1 (6 bases). The germline V gene encodes CDR1 KGHSH and CDR2 LQKENI. The CDR3 has 16 residues. Trimming stripped 2 bases from V and 1 base from J, with 14 bases between. The CDR3 DNA reads as TGTGCCAGCTCACCATTTATACCGGGACAGAACACTGAAGCTTTCTTT. It translates to CASSPFIPGQNTEAFF.

This clonotype showed up many times. The CDR3 reads CASRTGTSGDEQFF. In DNA, the CDR3 is TGTGCCAGCAGAACCGGGACTAGCGGGGACGAGCAGTTCTTC. V and J are TRBV2 and TRBJ2-1; 13 nucleotides agree with TRBD2. The V gene end was trimmed by 6 bases and the J gene end by 10 bases; junction bases not matched to a gene: 6. CDR3 size: 14 residues. The germline gives CDR1 SNHLY, CDR2 FYNNEI.

In this sample, this clonotype turned up a few times. Sequence at one end of the junction differs from germline and may be a read error. The chain joins TRBV20-1 to TRBJ2-1; the match to TRBD1 covers 7 bases. Germline V gives CDR1 DFQATT, CDR2 SNEGSKA (reference sequence). The CDR3 consists of 14 residues. The CDR3 coding sequence is TGCAGTGCGAGAGCGGACAGGCTGTACAATGAGCAGTTCTTC. Protein: CSARADRLYNEQFF.

This clonotype was observed a few times. This chain uses TRBV29-1 with TRBJ1-3; no definite D call. Germline assignment: CDR1 SQVTM and CDR2 ANQGSEA. Between the trimmed V and J ends, which lost 4 bases and 4 bases, there was a span of 11 bases. The CDR3 totals 13 residues. The CDR3 is CSVGRGSGNTIYF. The CDR3 DNA reads TGCAGCGTTGGAAGAGGGTCCGGAAACACCATATATTTT.

This chain links TRBV7-2 with TRBJ1-1; 9 bases fit TRBD1. CDR1 is SGHTA, CDR2 FQGNSA, per germline. The CDR3 has 15 amino acids. V lost 1 base, J lost 3 bases, and 3 bases stayed unmatched. CDR3 region: CASSLDRDRDTEAFF. CDR3 DNA: TGTGCCAGCAGCTTAGATAGGGACAGGGACACTGAAGCTTTCTTT.

The chain carries TRBV6-1 and TRBJ2-1; 7 bases are shared with TRBD1. The germline gives CDR1 MNHNS, CDR2 SASEGT. V gave up 8 bases and J gave up 2 bases; unmatched junction bases: 9. This CDR3 is built from 15 residues. The CDR3 loop is CASSRGQNPYNEQFF. CDR3 DNA sequence: TGTGCCAGCTCGAGGGGACAGAACCCCTACAATGAGCAGTTCTTC.

The chain combines TRBV14 with TRBJ1-2; D call uncertain. This CDR3 spans 14 amino acids. The germline V gene encodes CDR1 SGHDN and CDR2 FVKESK. V dropped 1 base and J dropped 3 bases, with 9 bases sitting between them. The CDR3 DNA reads as TGTGCCAGCAGCCAAGTTGCTTTTGACTATGGCTACACCTTC. The encoded protein is CASSQVAFDYGYTF.

A few counts support this clonotype. The chain couples TRBV5-1 to TRBJ2-3; 10 nucleotides match TRBD1. Germline V lookup: CDR1 SGHRS, CDR2 YFSETQ. The V segment lost 4 bases and the J segment 5 bases; nucleotides outside the gene matches: 4. The CDR3 totals 14 residues. CDR3 loop: CASSEGQGRDTQYF. The DNA for the CDR3 is TGCGCCAGCAGCGAGGGACAGGGGAGAGATACGCAGTATTTT. Drawing the rest from reference TRBV5-1 and TRBJ2-3, the complete variable domain is KAGVTQTPRYLIKTRGQQVTLSCSPISGHRSVSWYQQTPGQGLQFLFEYFSETQRNKGNFPGRFSGRQFSNSRSEMNVSTLELGDSALYLCASSEGQGRDTQYFGPGTRLTVL.

The chain joins TRBV5-1 to TRBJ1-2; D uncertain. V was trimmed by 1 base and J by 8 bases, leaving 12 bases between them. This CDR3 comprises 13 residues. Germline V CDR1 and CDR2: SGHRS, YFSETQ. In nucleotides, the CDR3 is TGCGCCAGCAGCTTGTTGGAGGGTGAAGGCTACACCTTC. It encodes CASSLLEGEGYTF.

In its sample, this clonotype was seen a few times. This CDR3 reads CASSEWQGSYNEQFF. The CDR3 region has the DNA TGCGCCAGCAGTGAATGGCAGGGGTCTTACAATGAGCAGTTCTTC. The chain has TRBV10-1 and TRBJ2-1; TRBD1 might be the D (6 bases). Trimming took 3 bases from V and 4 from J, leaving 13 bases between them. From germline, CDR1 is WNHNN and CDR2 SYGVQD (reference sequence). The CDR3 runs 15 residues.

The gene calls are TRBV5-6 and TRBJ1-1; 11 bases align to TRBD1. Per the germline V gene, CDR1 is SGHDT and CDR2 is YYEEEE. After removal of 3 bases from V and 9 bases from J, the junction contained 7 bases not matched to a gene. This CDR3 region has 14 residues. The CDR3 DNA reads TGTGCCAGCAGCTATGGGACAGGGGGAATTCAAGCTTTCTTT. It codes for CASSYGTGGIQAFF.

This clonotype was seen just once. The chain joins TRBV6-2 or TRBV6-3 to TRBJ1-3; D gene uncertain. The germline V gene encodes CDR1 MNHEY and CDR2 SVGEGT. The V end lost 1 base, the J end lost 0 bases, and 4 bases lay between the germline ends. This CDR3 has 14 residues. The CDR3 nucleotides read TGTGCCAGCAGTTACTGGGTCTCTGGAAACACCATATATTTT. Translated: CASSYWVSGNTIYF.

The V gene is TRBV6-2 or TRBV6-3, the J gene TRBJ1-5; 7 bases are shared with TRBD1. CDR3 size: 15 residues. Trimming took 5 bases from V and 6 from J; bases not matched to a gene: 10. Germline lookup yields CDR1 MNHEY and CDR2 SVGEGT. CDR3 bases: TGTGCCAGCAGTGGCACACAGGGGAAGGGTCAGCCCCAGCATTTT. This gives the protein CASSGTQGKGQPQHF.

CDR3 amino acids: CASSEPLGLAGGLSNEQFF. In DNA, the CDR3 is TGTGCCAGCAGTGAACCCCTGGGACTAGCGGGGGGATTGAGCAATGAGCAGTTCTTC. The chain recombines TRBV6-1 with TRBJ2-1, with 15 bases aligning to TRBD2. Trimming took 2 bases from V and 6 from J; bases not matched to a gene: 11. Germline V CDR1 and CDR2: MNHNS, SASEGT. The CDR3 runs to 19 residues.

The J gene is TRBJ2-7, the V gene TRBV2, with D unresolved. The CDR3 totals 12 residues. From germline, CDR1 is SNHLY and CDR2 FYNNEI. V gave up 1 base and J gave up 2 bases, with 3 bases separating them. CDR3 residues: CASSEEPYEQYF. In DNA form, the CDR3 reads TGTGCCAGCAGTGAAGAACCCTACGAGCAGTACTTC.

The CDR3 region is CASSQEAARGVGNPKETQYF. DNA for the CDR3: TGCGCCAGCAGCCAAGAGGCGGCTAGGGGTGTGGGGAACCCAAAAGAGACCCAGTACTTC. The chain combines TRBV4-1 with TRBJ2-5; tentatively, D is TRBD1 (5 bases). Deletions cut 0 bases from V and 3 bases from J, with 26 bases between. The CDR3 contains 20 residues. Germline V gives CDR1 MGHRA, CDR2 YSYEKL.

This rearrangement joins TRBV20-1 to TRBJ1-1; a possible D gene is TRBD1 (6 bases). Germline V CDR1 and CDR2: DFQATT, SNEGSKA (reference sequence). The CDR3 sequence is 14 residues long. The ends were cut back, 1 base at V and 2 bases at J, with 11 bases in the middle. This CDR3 is CSARGDRTNTEAFF. For the CDR3, the DNA is TGCAGTGCTAGAGGTGACAGGACCAACACTGAAGCTTTCTTT.

The chain joins TRBV7-3 to TRBJ2-1; D is unclear. Between the trimmed V and J ends, which lost 0 bases and 2 bases, there was a span of 11 bases. The germline CDR1 and CDR2 sequences are SGHTA and FQGTGA. The CDR3 consists of 16 residues. The DNA of the CDR3 is TGTGCCAGCAGCTTAACGTTAGGGTCTCCCTACAATGAGCAGTTCTTC. Translating gives CASSLTLGSPYNEQFF.

In this sample, this clonotype turned up many times. The chain has TRBV7-9 and TRBJ1-2; D gene unclear. The CDR3 is 13 residues long. Germline values: CDR1 SEHNR, CDR2 FQNEAQ (reference sequence). V lost 0 bases and J 7 bases, leaving 9 bases between the germline ends. The CDR3 region has the DNA TGTGCCAGCAGCTTAGCCAGCCCCGGTGGCTACACCTTC. Translating gives CASSLASPGGYTF. The full variable domain, with the rest looked up from reference TRBV7-9 and TRBJ1-2, is DTGVSQNPRHKITKRGQNVTFRCDPISEHNRLYWYRQTLGQGPEFLTYFQNEAQLEKSRLLSDRFSAERPKGSFSTLEIQRTEQGDSAMYLCASSLASPGGYTFGSGTRLTVV.

This clonotype has a count of ten or more. The V call is TRBV24-1, the J call TRBJ2-7; D is uncertain. The V end was cut by 12 bases, the J end by 3 bases, with 20 bases between. This CDR3 comprises 14 residues. Germline values: CDR1 KGHDR, CDR2 SFDVKD. CDR3 residues: CASPALPCSYEQYV. CDR3 bases: TGTGCCTCCCCTGCCCTCCCCTGCAGCTACGAGCAGTACGTC.

This clonotype has only a few counts. This chain links TRBV11-3 with TRBJ2-3; TRBD2 matches at 8 bases. V was clipped by 5 bases and J by 1 base; unmatched bases: 20. The germline V gene encodes CDR1 SGHNT and CDR2 YENEEA. The CDR3 consists of 20 residues. The CDR3 spells CASSPGPLPIAGTRTDTQYF. The CDR3 DNA reads as TGTGCCAGCAGCCCAGGGCCCCTTCCGATAGCGGGAACCCGCACAGATACGCAGTATTTT.

This clonotype turned up a few times. The V call is TRBV10-3, the J call TRBJ2-7; a possible D gene is TRBD2 (5 bases). Deletions cut 11 bases from V and 6 bases from J, with 11 bases between. The CDR3 contains 10 residues. The germline gives CDR1 ENHRY, CDR2 SYGVKD. CDR3 in amino acids: CAARGGEQYV. The DNA of the CDR3 is TGTGCCGCCCGAGGAGGCGAGCAGTACGTC.

This clonotype was found a few times. The V gene is TRBV6-5, the J gene TRBJ1-6; possible D gene TRBD1, 6 bases. The CDR3 has 15 amino acids. Germline V gives CDR1 MNHEY, CDR2 SVGAGI. V was cut by 2 bases and J by 6 bases, with 11 bases left in between. This CDR3 is CASSYEAGANSPLHF. The CDR3 DNA follows: TGTGCCAGCAGTTACGAGGCAGGGGCTAATTCACCCCTCCACTTT.

This clonotype showed up just a few times. This chain joins TRBV12-5 and TRBJ2-5; D gene unclear. Trimming left V 5 bases short and J 1 base short, with 11 bases between. The germline V gene has CDR1 LGHNT and CDR2 FRNRAP. The CDR3 covers 14 residues. The CDR3: CASGRPTGQETQYF. The CDR3 coding sequence is TGTGCTAGTGGTCGACCGACTGGCCAAGAGACCCAGTACTTC. Supplemented by reference TRBV12-5 and TRBJ2-5, the full variable domain reads DARVTQTPRHKVTEMGQEVTMRCQPILGHNTVFWYRQTMMQGLELLAYFRNRAPLDDSGMPKDRFSAEMPDATLATLKIQPSEPRDSAVYFCASGRPTGQETQYFGPGTRLLVL.